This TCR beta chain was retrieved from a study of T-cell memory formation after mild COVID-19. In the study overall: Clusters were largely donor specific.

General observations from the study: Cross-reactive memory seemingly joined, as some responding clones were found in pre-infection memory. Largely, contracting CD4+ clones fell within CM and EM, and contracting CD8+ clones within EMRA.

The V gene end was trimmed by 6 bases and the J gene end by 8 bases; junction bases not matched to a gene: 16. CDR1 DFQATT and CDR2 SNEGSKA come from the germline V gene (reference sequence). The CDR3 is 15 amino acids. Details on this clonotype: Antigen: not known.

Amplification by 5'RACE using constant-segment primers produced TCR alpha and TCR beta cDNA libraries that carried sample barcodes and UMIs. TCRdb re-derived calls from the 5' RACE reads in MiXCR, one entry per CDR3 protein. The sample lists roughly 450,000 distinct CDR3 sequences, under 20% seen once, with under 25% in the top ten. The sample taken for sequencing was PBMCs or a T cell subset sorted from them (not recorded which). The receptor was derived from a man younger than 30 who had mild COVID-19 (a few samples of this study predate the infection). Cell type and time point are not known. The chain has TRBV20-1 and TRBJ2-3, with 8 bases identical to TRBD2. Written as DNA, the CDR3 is TGCAGTGCGAGGGTTGGAGGCGGGGGGTTCGCTACGCAGTATTTT. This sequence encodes CSARVGGGGFATQYF.